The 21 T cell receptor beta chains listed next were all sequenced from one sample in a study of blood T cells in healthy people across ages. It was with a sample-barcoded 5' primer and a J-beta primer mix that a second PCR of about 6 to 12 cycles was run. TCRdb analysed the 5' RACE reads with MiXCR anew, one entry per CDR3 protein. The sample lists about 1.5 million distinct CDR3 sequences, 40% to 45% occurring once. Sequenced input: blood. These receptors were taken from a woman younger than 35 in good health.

The CDR3 loop is CSLRQPGNSYYGYTF. CDR3 nucleotides: TGCTCCCTACGTCAACCAGGGAACTCCTACTATGGCTACACCTTC. The gene calls are TRBV20-1 and TRBJ1-2; TRBD1 is a possible D gene (5 bases). This CDR3 spans 15 amino acids. CDR1 is DFQATT, CDR2 SNEGSKA, per germline (reference sequence).

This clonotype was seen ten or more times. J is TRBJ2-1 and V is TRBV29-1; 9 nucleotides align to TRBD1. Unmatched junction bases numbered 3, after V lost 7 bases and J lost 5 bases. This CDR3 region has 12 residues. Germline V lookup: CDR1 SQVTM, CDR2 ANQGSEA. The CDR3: CSAGQGHNEQFF. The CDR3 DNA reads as TGCAGCGCGGGACAGGGACACAATGAGCAGTTCTTC.

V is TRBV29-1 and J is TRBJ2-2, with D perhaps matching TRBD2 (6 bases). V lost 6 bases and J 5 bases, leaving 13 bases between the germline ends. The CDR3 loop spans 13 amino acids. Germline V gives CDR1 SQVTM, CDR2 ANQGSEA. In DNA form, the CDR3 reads TGCAGCGTGAGACTAGGTTGGACCGGGGAGCTGTTTTTT. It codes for CSVRLGWTGELFF.

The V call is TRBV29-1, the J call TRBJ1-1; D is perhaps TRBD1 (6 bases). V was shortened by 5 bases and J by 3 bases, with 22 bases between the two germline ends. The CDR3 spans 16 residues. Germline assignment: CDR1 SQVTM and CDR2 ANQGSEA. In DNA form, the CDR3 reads TGCAGCGTTTTAAATTTGATAGGGGGGGAAGACACTGAAGCTTTCTTT. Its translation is CSVLNLIGGEDTEAFF. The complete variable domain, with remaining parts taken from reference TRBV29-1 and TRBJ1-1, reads SAVISQKPSRDICQRGTSLTIQCQVDSQVTMMFWYRQQPGQSLTLIATANQGSEATYESGFVIDKFPISRPNLTFSTLTVSNMSPEDSSIYLCSVLNLIGGEDTEAFFGQGTRLTVV.

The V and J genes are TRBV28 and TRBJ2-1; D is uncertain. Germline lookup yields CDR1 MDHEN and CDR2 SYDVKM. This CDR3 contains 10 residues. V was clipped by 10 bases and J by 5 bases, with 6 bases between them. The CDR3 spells CATKDNEQFF. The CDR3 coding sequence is TGTGCCACCAAAGACAATGAGCAGTTCTTC.

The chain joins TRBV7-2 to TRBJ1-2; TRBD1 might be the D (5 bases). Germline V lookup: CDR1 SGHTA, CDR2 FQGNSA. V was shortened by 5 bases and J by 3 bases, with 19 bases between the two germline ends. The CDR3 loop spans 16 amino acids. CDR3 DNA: TGTGCCAGCAGCGTCCCCCGGGCCAGGGCGCACTATGGCTACACCTTC. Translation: CASSVPRARAHYGYTF.

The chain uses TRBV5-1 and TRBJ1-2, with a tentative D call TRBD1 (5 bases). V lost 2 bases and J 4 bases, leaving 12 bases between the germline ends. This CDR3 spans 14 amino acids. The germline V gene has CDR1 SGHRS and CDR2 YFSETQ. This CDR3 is CASSFRGKSYGYTF. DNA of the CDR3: TGCGCCAGCAGCTTTAGGGGAAAAAGCTATGGCTACACCTTC.

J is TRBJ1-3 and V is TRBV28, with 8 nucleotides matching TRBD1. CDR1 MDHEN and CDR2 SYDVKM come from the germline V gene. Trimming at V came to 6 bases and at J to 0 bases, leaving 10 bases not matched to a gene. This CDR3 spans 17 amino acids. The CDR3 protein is CASSRRQGIVSGNTIYF. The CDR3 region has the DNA TGTGCCAGCAGCCGAAGACAGGGGATTGTCTCTGGAAACACCATATATTTT.

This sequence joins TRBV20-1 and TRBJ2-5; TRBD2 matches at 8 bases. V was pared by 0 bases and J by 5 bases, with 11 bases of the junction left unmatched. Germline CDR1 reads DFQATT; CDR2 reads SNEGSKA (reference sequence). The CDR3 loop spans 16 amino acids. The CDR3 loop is CSARDGTSGWVETQYF. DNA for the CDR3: TGCAGTGCTAGAGATGGTACTAGCGGTTGGGTGGAGACCCAGTACTTC.

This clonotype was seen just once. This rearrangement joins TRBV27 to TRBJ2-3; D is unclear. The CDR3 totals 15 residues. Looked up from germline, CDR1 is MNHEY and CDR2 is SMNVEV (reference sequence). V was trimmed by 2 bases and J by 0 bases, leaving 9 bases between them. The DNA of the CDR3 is TGTGCCAGCAGTTTACAAGACACCAGCACAGATACGCAGTATTTT. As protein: CASSLQDTSTDTQYF.

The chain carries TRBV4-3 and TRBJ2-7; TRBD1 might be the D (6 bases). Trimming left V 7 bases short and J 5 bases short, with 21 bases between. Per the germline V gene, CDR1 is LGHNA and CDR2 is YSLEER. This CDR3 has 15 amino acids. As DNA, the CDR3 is TGCGCCAGCACCAAATCGACAGGATCTGGGGACGAGCAGTACTTC. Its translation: CASTKSTGSGDEQYF.

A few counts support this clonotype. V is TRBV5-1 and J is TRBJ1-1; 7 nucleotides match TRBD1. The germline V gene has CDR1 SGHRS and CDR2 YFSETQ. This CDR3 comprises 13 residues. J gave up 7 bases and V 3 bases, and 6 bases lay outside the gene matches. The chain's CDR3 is CASSSGQVFEAFF. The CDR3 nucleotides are TGCGCCAGCAGCTCAGGACAGGTCTTTGAAGCTTTCTTT. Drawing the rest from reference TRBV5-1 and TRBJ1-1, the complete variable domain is KAGVTQTPRYLIKTRGQQVTLSCSPISGHRSVSWYQQTPGQGLQFLFEYFSETQRNKGNFPGRFSGRQFSNSRSEMNVSTLELGDSALYLCASSSGQVFEAFFGQGTRLTVV.

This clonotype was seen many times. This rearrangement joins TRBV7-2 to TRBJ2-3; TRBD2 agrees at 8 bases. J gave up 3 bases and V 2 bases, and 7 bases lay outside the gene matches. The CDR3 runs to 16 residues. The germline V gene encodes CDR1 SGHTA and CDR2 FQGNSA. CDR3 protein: CASSLYAGGGTDTQYF. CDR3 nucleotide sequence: TGTGCCAGCAGCTTATATGCGGGAGGAGGGACAGATACGCAGTATTTT.

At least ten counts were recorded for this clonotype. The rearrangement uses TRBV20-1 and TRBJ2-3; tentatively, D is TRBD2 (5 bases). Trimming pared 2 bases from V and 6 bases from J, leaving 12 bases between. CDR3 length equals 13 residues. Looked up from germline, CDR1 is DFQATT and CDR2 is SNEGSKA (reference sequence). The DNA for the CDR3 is TGCAGTGCTAGACTAGCAGGTGGGGATACGCAGTATTTT. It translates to CSARLAGGDTQYF.

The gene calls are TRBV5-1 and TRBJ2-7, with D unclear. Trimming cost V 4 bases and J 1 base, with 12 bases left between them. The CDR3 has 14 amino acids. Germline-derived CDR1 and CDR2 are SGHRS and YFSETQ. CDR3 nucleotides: TGCGCCAGCAGCCCGGATACGGGTTCCTACGAGCAGTACTTC. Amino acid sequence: CASSPDTGSYEQYF.

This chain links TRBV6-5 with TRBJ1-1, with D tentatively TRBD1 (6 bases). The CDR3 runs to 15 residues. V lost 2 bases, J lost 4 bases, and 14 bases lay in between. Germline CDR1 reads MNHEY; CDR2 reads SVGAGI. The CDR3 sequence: CASSYRQGRGTEAFF. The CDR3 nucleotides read TGTGCCAGCAGTTACCGTCAGGGGCGTGGCACTGAAGCTTTCTTT.

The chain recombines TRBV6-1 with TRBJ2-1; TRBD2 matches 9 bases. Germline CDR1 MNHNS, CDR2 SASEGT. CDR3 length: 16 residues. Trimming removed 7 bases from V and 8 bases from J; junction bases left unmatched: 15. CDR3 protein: CASNPTTSGRSDEQFF. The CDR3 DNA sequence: TGTGCCAGCAACCCCACGACTAGCGGCCGATCCGATGAGCAGTTCTTC.

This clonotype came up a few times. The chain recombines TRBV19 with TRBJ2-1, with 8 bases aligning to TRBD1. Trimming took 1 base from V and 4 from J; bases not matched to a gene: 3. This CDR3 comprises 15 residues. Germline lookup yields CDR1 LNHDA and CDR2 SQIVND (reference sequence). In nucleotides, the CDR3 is TGTGCCAGTAGTATAGGAGGGACAGGTTACAATGAGCAGTTCTTC. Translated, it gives CASSIGGTGYNEQFF.

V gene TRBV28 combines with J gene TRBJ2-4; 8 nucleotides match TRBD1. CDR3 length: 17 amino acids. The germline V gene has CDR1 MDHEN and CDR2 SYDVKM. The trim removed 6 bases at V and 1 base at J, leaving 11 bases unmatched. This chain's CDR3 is CASSQPETGVAKNIQYF. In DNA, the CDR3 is TGTGCCAGCAGCCAGCCCGAGACAGGGGTCGCCAAAAACATTCAGTACTTC.

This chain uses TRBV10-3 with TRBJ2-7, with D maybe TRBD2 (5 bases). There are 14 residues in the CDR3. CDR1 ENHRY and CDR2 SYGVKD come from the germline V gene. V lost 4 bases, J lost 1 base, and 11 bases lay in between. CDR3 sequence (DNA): TGTGCCATCAGTGTAGCGTCAATTTCCTACGAGCAGTACTTC. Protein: CAISVASISYEQYF.

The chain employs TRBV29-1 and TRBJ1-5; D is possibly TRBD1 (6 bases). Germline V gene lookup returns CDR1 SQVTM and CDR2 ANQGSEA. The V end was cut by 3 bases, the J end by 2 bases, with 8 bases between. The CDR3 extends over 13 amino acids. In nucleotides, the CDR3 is TGCAGCGTTGACGCAGGGGGCAATCAGCCCCAGCATTTT. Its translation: CSVDAGGNQPQHF. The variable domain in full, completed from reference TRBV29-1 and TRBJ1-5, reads SAVISQKPSRDICQRGTSLTIQCQVDSQVTMMFWYRQQPGQSLTLIATANQGSEATYESGFVIDKFPISRPNLTFSTLTVSNMSPEDSSIYLCSVDAGGNQPQHFGDGTRLSIL.